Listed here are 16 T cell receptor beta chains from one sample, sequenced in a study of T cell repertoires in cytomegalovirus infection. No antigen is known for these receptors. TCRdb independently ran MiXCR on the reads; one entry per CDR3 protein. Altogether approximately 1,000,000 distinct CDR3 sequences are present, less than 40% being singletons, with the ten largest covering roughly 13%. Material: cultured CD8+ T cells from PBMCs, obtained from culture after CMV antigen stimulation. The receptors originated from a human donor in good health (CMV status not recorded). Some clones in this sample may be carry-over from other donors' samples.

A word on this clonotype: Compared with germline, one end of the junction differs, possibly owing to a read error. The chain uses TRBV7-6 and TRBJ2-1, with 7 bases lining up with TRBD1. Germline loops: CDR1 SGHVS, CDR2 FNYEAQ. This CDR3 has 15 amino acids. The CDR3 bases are TGTGCCAGCAGCTTTACAGGGGTCTCCTTCAATGAGCAGTTCTTC. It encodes CASSFTGVSFNEQFF.

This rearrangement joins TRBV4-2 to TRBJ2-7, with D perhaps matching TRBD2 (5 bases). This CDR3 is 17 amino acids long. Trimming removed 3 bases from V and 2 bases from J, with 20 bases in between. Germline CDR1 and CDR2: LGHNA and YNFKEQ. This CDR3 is CASSQAYATDYAYEQYV. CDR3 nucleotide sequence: TGTGCCAGCAGCCAGGCGTACGCGACTGACTACGCCTACGAGCAGTACGTC.

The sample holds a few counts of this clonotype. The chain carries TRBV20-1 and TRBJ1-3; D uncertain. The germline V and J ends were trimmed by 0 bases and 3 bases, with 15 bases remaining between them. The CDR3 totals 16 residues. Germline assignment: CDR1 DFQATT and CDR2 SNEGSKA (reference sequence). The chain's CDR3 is CSARDRLGLDGNTIYF. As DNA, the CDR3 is TGCAGTGCTAGAGATCGACTCGGTTTGGATGGAAACACCATATATTTT.

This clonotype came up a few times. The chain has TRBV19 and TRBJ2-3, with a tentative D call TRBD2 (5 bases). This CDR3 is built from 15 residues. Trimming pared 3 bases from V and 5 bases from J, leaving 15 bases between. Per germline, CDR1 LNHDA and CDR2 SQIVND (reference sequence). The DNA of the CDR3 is TGTGCCAGTAGTATTGGAAACTTAGCGAAAGATACGCAGTATTTT. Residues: CASSIGNLAKDTQYF.

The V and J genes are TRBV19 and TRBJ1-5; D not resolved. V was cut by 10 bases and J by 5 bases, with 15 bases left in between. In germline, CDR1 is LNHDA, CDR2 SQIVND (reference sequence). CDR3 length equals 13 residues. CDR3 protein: CATAPRGDQPQHF. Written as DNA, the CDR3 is TGTGCCACCGCCCCCCGGGGAGATCAGCCCCAGCATTTT.

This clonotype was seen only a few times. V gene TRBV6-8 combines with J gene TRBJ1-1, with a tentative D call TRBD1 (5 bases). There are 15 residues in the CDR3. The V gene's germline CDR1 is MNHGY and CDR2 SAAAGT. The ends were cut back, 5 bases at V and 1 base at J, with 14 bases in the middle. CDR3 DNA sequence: TGTGCCAGCAGTCTAAGAGGAGGACAGAACACTGAAGCTTTCTTT. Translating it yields CASSLRGGQNTEAFF.

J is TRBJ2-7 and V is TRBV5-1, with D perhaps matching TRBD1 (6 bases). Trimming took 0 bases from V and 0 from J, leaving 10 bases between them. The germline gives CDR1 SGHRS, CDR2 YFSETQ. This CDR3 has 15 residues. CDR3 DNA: TGCGCCAGCAGCTTGGCCCCGGACAGCTCCTACGAGCAGTACTTC. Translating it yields CASSLAPDSSYEQYF. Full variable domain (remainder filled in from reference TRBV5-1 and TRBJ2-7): KAGVTQTPRYLIKTRGQQVTLSCSPISGHRSVSWYQQTPGQGLQFLFEYFSETQRNKGNFPGRFSGRQFSNSRSEMNVSTLELGDSALYLCASSLAPDSSYEQYFGPGTRLTVT.

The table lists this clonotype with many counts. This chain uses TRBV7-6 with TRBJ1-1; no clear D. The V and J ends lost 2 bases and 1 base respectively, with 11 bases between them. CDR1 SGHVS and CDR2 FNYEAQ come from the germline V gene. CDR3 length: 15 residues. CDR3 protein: CASSLLDGPNTEAFF. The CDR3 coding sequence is TGTGCCAGCAGCTTATTGGACGGACCGAACACTGAAGCTTTCTTT.

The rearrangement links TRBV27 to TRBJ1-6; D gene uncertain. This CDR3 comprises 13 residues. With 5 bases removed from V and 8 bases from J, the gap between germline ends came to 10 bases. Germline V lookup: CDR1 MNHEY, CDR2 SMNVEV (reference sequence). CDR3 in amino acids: CASSPFLDSPLHF. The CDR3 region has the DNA TGTGCCAGCAGTCCTTTTTTGGATTCACCCCTCCACTTT.

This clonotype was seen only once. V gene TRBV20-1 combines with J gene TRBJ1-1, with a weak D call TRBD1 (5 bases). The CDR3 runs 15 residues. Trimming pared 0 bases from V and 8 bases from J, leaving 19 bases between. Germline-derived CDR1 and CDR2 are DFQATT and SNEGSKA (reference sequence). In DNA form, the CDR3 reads TGCAGTGCTAGAGACCCCCCAGGGACCCAGGGAGAAGCTTTCTTT. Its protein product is CSARDPPGTQGEAFF.

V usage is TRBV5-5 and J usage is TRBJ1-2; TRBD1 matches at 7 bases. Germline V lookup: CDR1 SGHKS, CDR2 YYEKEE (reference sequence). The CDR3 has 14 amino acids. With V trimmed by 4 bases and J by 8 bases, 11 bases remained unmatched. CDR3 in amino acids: CASSPEGQRSGYTF. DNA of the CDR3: TGTGCCAGCAGCCCTGAGGGACAGCGTTCAGGCTACACCTTC.

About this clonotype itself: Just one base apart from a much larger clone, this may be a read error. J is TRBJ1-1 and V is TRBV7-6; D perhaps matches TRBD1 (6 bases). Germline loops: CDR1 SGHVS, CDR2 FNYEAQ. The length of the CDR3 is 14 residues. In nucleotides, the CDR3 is TGTGCCGGCAGCGAACCGACAGGACTGACTGAAGCTTTCTTT. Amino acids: CAGSEPTGLTEAFF.

The CDR3 protein is CASIKSGVKSNQPQHF. The CDR3 DNA sequence: TGTGCCAGCATCAAGTCGGGGGTTAAGAGCAATCAGCCCCAGCATTTT. J is TRBJ1-5 and V is TRBV7-9, with D maybe TRBD1 (5 bases). V was clipped by 7 bases and J by 1 base, with 17 bases between them. Germline V gives CDR1 SEHNR, CDR2 FQNEAQ (reference sequence). The CDR3 has 16 residues. Complete variable domain (other parts from reference TRBV7-9 and TRBJ1-5): DTGVSQNPRHKITKRGQNVTFRCDPISEHNRLYWYRQTLGQGPEFLTYFQNEAQLEKSRLLSDRFSAERPKGSFSTLEIQRTEQGDSAMYLCASIKSGVKSNQPQHFGDGTRLSIL.

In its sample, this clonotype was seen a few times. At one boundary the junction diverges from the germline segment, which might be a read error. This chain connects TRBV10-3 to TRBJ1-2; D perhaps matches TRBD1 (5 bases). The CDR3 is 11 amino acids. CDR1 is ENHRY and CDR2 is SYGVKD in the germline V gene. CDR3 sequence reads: CAVRDPHGYTF. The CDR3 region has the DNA TGTGCCGTCAGGGATCCCCATGGCTACACCTTC.

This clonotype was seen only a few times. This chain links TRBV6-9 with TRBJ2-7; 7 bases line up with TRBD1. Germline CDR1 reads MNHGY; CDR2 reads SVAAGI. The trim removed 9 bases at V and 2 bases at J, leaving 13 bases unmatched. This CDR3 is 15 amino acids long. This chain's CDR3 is CARTGYSNYPYEQYV. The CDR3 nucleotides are TGTGCCAGGACAGGGTATTCCAACTACCCCTACGAGCAGTACGTC.

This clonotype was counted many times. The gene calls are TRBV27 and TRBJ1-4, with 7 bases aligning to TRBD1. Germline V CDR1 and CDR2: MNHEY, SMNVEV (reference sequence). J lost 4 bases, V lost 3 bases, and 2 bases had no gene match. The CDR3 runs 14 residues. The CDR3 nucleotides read TGTGCCAGCAGTTTGACAGGGCGTAATGAAAAACTGTTTTTT. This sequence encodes CASSLTGRNEKLFF.